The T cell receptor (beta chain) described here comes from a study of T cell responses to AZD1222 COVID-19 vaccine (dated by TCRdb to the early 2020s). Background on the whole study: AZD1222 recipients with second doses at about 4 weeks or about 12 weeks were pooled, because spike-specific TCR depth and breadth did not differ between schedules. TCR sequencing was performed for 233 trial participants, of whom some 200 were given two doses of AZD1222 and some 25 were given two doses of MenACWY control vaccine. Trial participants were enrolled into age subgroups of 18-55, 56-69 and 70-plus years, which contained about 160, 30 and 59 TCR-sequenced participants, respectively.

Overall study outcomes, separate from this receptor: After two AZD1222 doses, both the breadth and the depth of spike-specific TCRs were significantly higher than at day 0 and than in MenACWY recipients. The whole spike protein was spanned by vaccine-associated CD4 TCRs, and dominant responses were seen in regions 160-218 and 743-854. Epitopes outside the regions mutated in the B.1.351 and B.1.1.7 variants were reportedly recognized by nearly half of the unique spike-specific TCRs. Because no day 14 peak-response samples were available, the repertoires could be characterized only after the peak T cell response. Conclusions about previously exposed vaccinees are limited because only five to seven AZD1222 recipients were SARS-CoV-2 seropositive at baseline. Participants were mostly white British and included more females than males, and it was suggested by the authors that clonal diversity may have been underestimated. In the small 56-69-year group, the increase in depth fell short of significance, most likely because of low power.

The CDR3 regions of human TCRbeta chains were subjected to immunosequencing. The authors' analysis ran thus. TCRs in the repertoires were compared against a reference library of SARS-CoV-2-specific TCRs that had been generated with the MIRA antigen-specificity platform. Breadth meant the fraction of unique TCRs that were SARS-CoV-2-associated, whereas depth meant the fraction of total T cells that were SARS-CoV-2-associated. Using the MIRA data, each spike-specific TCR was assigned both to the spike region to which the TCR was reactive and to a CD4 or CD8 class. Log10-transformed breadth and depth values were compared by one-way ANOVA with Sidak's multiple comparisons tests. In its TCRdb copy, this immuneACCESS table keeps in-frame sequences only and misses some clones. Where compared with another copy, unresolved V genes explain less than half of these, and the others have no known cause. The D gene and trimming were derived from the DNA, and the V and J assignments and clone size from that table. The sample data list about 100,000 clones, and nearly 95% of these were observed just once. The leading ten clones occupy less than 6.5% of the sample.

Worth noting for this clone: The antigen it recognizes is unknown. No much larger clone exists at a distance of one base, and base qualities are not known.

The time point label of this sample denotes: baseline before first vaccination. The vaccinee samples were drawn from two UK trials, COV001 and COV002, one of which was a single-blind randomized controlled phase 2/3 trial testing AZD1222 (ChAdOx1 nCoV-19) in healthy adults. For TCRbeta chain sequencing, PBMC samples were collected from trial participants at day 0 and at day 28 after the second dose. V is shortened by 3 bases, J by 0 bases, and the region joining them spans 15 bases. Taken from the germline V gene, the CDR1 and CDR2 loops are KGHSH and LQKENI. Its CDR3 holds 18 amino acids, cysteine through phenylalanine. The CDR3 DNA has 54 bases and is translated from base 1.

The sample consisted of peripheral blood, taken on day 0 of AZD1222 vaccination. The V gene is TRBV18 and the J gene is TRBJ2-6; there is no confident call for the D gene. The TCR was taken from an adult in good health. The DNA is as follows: TGTGCCAGCTCACCCAGTAAGGGATTTCTCTCTGGGGCCAACGTCCTGACTTTC. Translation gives CASSPSKGFLSGANVLTF.